This entry is about one T cell receptor beta chain. These data belong to a study of blood T cell repertoires in COVID-19. Clones were read by immunoSEQ multiplex PCR, and TCRdb kept only the in-frame ones, dropping some. The repertoire includes roughly 260,000 clones, 91% of them detected once, and more than 1% sits in the top ten. The CDR3 spans 16 residues. The V gene end was trimmed by 2 bases and the J gene end by 10 bases; junction bases not matched to a gene: 10. The germline CDR1 and CDR2 sequences are MNHEY and SMNVEV (reference sequence). The receptor comes from a human donor in a cohort exposed to, infected with or recovered from COVID-19 (not recorded which). The donor label of this sample is uncertain. The chain joins TRBV27 to TRBJ1-6, with 8 bases matching TRBD1. Sequencing was performed on PBMCs or T cells enriched from blood (not recorded which). The DNA for the CDR3 is TGTGCCAGCAGTTTACGCGCAGGACAGGGAATCTCACCCCTCCACTTT. This gives the protein CASSLRAGQGISPLHF.